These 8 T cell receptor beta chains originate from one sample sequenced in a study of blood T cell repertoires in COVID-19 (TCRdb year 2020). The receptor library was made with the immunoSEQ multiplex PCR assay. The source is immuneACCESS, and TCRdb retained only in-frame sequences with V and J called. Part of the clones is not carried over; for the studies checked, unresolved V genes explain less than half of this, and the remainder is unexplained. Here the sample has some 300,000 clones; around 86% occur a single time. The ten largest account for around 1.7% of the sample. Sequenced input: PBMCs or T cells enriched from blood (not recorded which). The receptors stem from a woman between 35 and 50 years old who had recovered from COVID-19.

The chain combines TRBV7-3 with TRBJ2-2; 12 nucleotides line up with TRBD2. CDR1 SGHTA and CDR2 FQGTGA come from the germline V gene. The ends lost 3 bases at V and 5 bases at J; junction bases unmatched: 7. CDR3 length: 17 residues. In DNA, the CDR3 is TGTGCCAGCAGCTTGACTAGCGGGGGTGTTGGGACCGGGGAGCTGTTTTTT. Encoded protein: CASSLTSGGVGTGELFF.

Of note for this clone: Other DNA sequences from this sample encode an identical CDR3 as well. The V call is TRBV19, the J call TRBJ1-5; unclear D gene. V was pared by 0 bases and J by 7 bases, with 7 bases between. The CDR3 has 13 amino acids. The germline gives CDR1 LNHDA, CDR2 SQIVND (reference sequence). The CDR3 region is CASSIDLVQPQHF. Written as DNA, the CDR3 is TGTGCCAGTAGTATAGATCTTGTCCAGCCCCAGCATTTT.

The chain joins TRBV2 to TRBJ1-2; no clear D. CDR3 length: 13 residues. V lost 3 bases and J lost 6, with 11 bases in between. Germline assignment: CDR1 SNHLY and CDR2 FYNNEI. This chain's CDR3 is CASSDIARDGYTF. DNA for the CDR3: TGTGCCAGCAGTGATATCGCCCGGGATGGCTACACCTTC.

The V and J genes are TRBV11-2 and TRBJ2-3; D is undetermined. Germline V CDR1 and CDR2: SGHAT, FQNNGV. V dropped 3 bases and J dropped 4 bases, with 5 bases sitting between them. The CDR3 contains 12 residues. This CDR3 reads CASSFVSDTQYF. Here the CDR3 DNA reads TGTGCCAGCAGCTTCGTTTCAGATACGCAGTATTTT.

In DNA, the CDR3 is TGTGCCAGCAGCCTAAAGCCCCGTGGTTACAATGAGCAGTTCTTC. Translated: CASSLKPRGYNEQFF. The chain is built from TRBV7-6 and TRBJ2-1; D is uncertain. CDR3 length equals 15 residues. The V end lost 5 bases, the J end lost 4 bases, and 15 bases lay between the germline ends. Germline CDR1 and CDR2: SGHVS and FNYEAQ.

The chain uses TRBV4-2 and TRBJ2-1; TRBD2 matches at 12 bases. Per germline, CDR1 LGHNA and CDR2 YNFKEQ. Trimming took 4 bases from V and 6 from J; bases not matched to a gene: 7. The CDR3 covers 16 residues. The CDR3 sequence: CASSLELAGGLNEQFF. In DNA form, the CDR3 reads TGTGCCAGCAGCCTAGAACTAGCGGGAGGCCTCAATGAGCAGTTCTTC.

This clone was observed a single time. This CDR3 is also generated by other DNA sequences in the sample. The CDR3 region has the DNA TGTGCCAGCAGCCCCCAGGGTACGAACACTGAAGCTTTCTTT. It translates to CASSPQGTNTEAFF. The chain recombines TRBV7-2 with TRBJ1-1, with D perhaps TRBD1 (5 bases). CDR1 is SGHTA, CDR2 FQGNSA, per germline. CDR3 size: 14 residues. Deletions cut 5 bases from V and 1 base from J, with 11 bases between.

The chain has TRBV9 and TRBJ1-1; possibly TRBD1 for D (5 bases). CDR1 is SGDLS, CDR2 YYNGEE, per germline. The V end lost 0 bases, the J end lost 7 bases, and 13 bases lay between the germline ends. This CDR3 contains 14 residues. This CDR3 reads CASSVAGGYGEAFF. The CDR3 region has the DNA TGTGCCAGCAGCGTAGCTGGGGGGTATGGTGAAGCTTTCTTT.